The text below deals with one TCR beta chain. The V and J ends lost 5 bases and 4 bases, in that order; junction bases with no gene match: 8. The CDR3 sequence is 16 residues long. Germline V gene data show CDR1 as SNHLY and CDR2 as FYNNEI. Only in-frame clones appear in the TCRdb table, and some are missing; sequencing was by immunoSEQ multiplex PCR. The profile shows 150,000 to 200,000 clones, almost 90% of them singletons. The entry originates in a study of control samples from healthy donors and cancer patients. The chain is built from TRBV2 and TRBJ2-2, with 9 bases fitting TRBD1. Input material: blood. This TCR was recovered from a woman in her forties or fifties in good health. CDR3 residues: CASSSSGTGITGELFF. CDR3 in DNA: TGTGCCAGCAGTAGCTCCGGGACAGGGATCACCGGGGAGCTGTTTTTT.